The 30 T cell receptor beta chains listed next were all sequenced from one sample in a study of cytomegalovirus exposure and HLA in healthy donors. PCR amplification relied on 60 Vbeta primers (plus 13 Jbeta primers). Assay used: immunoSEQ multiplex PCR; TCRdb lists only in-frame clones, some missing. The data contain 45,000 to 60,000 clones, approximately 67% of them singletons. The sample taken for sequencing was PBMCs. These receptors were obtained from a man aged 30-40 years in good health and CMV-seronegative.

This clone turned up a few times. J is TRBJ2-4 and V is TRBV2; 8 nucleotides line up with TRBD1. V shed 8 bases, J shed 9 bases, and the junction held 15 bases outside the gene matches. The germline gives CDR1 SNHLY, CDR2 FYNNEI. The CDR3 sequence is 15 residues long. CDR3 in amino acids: CASGTQSAGGSIQYF. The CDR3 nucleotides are TGTGCCAGCGGGACCCAGTCGGCAGGGGGCAGCATTCAGTACTTC.

CDR3 in DNA: TGTGCCAGCCGGGACAGGGGGGATGAAAAACTGTTTTTT. The encoded protein is CASRDRGDEKLFF. The chain employs TRBV25-1 and TRBJ1-4; 11 positions agree with TRBD1. The CDR3 is made up of 13 amino acids. CDR1 is MGHDK and CDR2 is SYGVNS in the germline V gene. J was trimmed by 6 bases and V by 8 bases; bases with no gene match: 2. Supplemented by reference TRBV25-1 and TRBJ1-4, the full variable domain reads EADIYQTPRYLVIGTGKKITLECSQTMGHDKMYWYQQDPGMELHLIHYSYGVNSTEKGDLSSESTVSRIRTEHFPLTLESARPSHTSQYLCASRDRGDEKLFFGSGTQLSVL.

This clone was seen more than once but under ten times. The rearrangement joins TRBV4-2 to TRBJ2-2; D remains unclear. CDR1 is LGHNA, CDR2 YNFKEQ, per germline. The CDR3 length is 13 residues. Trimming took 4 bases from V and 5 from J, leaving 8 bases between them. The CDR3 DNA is TGTGCCAGCAGCCCTACTGATACCGGGGAGCTGTTTTTT. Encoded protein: CASSPTDTGELFF.

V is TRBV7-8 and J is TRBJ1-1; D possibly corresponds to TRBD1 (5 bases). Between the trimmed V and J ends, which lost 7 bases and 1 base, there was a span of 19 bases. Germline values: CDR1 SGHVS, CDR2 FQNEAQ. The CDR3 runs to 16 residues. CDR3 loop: CASTTHPRGPNTEAFF. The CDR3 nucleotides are TGTGCCAGCACCACTCACCCGCGGGGACCGAACACTGAAGCTTTCTTT.

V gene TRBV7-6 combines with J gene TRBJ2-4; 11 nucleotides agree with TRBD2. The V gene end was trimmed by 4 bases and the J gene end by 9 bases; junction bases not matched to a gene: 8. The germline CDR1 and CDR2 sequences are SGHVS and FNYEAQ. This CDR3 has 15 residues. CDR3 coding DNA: TGTGCCAGCAGCTCCGGACTAGCGGGCCAGGGCATTCAGTACTTC. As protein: CASSSGLAGQGIQYF.

CDR3 bases: TGCAGCGTTCGGGGTTCCGGGAGCTCCTACAATGAGCAGTTCTTC. Protein product: CSVRGSGSSYNEQFF. This chain links TRBV29-1 with TRBJ2-1; possibly TRBD2 for D (6 bases). The CDR3 extends over 15 amino acids. Trimming stripped 5 bases from V and 0 bases from J, with 14 bases between. Germline V lookup: CDR1 SQVTM, CDR2 ANQGSEA.

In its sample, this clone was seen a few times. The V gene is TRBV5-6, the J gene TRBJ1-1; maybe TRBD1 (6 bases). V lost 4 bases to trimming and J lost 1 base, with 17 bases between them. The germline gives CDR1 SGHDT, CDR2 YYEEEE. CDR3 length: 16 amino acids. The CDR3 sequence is CASSPGGGGPNTEAFF. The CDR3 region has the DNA TGTGCCAGCAGCCCTGGGGGGGGCGGGCCGAACACTGAAGCTTTCTTT.

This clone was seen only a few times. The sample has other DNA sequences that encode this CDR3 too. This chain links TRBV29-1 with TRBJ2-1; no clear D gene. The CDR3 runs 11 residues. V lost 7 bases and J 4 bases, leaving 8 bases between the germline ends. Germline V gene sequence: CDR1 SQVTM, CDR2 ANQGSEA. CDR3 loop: CSAGLYNEQFF. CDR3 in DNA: TGCAGCGCTGGGCTTTACAATGAGCAGTTCTTC.

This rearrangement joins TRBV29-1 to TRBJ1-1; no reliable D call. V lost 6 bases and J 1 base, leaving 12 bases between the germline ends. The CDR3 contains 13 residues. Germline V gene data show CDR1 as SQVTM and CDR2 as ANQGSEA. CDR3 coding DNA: TGCAGCGTAGAACGTGGAGCGAACACTGAAGCTTTCTTT. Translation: CSVERGANTEAFF.

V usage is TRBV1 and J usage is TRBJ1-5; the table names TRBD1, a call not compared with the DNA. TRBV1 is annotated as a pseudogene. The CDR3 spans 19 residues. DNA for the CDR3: TGCACCAGCAGCCAAGCATTCCCGTCAGGGCGAGCTAGCAATCAGCCCCAGCATTTT. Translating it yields CTSSQAFPSGRASNQPQHF.

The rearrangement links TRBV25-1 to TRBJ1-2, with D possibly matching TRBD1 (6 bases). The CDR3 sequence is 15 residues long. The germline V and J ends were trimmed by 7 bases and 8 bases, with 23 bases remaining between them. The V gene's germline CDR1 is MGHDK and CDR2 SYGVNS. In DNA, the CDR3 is TGTGCCAGCACCATCCCCGAGCGGGGGGCGCGAGGCTACACCTTC. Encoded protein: CASTIPERGARGYTF.

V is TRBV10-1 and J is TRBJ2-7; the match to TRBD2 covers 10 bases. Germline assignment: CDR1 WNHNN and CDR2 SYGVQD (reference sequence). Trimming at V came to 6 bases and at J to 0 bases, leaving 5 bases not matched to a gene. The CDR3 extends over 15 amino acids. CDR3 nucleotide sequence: TGCGCCAGCAGACTAGCGGGATATAGCTCCTACGAGCAGTACTTC. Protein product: CASRLAGYSSYEQYF.

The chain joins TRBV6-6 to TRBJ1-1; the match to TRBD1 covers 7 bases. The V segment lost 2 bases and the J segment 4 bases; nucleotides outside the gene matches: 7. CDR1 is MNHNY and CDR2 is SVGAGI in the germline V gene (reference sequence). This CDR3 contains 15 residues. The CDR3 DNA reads TGTGCCAGCAGTTACGGGGGACAGTCAGGCACTGAAGCTTTCTTT. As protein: CASSYGGQSGTEAFF.

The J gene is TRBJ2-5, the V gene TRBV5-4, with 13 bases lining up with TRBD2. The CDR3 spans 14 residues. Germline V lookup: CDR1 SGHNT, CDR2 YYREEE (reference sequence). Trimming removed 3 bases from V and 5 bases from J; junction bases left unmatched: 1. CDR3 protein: CASSSTSGRETQYF. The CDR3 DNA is TGTGCCAGCAGCTCGACTAGCGGGAGGGAGACCCAGTACTTC.

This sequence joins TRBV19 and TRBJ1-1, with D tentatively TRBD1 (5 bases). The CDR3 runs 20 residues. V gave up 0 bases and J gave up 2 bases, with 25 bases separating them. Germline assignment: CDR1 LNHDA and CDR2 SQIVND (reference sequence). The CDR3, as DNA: TGTGCCAGTAGTATAGAGGGGCTCGCAGAATTACAGTTTATTAACACTGAAGCTTTCTTT. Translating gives CASSIEGLAELQFINTEAFF. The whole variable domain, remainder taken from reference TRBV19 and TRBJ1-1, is DGGITQSPKYLFRKEGQNVTLSCEQNLNHDAMYWYRQDPGQGLRLIYYSQIVNDFQKGDIAEGYSVSREKKESFPLTVTSAQKNPTAFYLCASSIEGLAELQFINTEAFFGQGTRLTVV.

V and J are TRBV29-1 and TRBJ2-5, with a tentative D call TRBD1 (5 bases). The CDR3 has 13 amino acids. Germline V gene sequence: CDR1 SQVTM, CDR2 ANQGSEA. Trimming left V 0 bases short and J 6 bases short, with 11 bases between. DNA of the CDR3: TGCAGCGTTGAAGAGTGGCAGGGAAAGACCCAGTACTTC. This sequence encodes CSVEEWQGKTQYF.

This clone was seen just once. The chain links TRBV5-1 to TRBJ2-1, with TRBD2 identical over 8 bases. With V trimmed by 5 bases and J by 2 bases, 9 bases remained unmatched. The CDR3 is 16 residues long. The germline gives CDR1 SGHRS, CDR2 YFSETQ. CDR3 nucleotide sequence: TGCGCCAGCAGGGCCGCGGGAGGAGCTGCCTACAATGAGCAGTTCTTC. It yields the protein CASRAAGGAAYNEQFF.

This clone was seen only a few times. The CDR3 DNA reads TGTGCCAGCAGTGAAGCCGGTGACACTGAAGCTTTCTTT. Encoded protein: CASSEAGDTEAFF. The V and J genes are TRBV6-1 and TRBJ1-1; D is ambiguous. Germline CDR1 is MNHNS and CDR2 is SASEGT. The CDR3 sequence is 13 residues long. Deletions cut 0 bases from V and 3 bases from J, with 5 bases between.

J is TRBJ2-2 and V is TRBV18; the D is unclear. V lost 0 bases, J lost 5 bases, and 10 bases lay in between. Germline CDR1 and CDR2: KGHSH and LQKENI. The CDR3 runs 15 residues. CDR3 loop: CASSPPNKRTGELFF. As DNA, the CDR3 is TGTGCCAGCTCACCACCCAATAAGAGGACCGGGGAGCTGTTTTTT.

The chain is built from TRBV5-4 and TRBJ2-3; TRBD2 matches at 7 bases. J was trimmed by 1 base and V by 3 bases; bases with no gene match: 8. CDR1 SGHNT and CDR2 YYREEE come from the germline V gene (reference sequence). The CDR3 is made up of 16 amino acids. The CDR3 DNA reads TGTGCCAGCAGCTCCGGTAGCGGGCTAGGCACAGATACGCAGTATTTT. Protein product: CASSSGSGLGTDTQYF.

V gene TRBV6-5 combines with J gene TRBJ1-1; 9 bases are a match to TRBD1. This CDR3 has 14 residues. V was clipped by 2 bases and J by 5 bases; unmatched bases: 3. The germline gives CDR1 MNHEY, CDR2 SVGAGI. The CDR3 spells CASSYKTGGTEAFF. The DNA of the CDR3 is TGTGCCAGCAGTTACAAGACAGGGGGGACTGAAGCTTTCTTT.

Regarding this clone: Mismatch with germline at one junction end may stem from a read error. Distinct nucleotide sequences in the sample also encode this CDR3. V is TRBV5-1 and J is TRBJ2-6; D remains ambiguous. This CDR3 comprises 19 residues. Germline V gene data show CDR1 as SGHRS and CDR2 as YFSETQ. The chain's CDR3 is CASSREPPSGFSGANVLTF. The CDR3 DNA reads TGTGCCAGCAGCCGAGAACCCCCGTCGGGTTTCTCTGGGGCCAACGTCCTGACTTTC.

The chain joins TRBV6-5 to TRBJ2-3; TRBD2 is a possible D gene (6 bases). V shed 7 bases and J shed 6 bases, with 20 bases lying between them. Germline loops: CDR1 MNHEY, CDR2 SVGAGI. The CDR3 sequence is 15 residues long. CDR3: CASNPHRGLGDTQYF. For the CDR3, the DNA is TGTGCCAGCAACCCGCATCGGGGACTTGGGGATACGCAGTATTTT.

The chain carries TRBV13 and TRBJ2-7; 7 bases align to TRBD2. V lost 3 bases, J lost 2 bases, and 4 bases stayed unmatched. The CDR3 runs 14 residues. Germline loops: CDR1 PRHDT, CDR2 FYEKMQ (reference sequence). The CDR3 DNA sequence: TGTGCCAGCAGCTTGGGCGGGGGTACCTACGAGCAGTACTTC. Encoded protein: CASSLGGGTYEQYF.

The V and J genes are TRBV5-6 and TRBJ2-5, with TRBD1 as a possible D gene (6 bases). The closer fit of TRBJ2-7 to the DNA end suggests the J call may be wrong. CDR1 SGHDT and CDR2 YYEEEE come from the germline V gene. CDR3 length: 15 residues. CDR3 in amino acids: CASSLVGGPSYEQYF. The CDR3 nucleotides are TGTGCCAGCAGCTTGGTAGGGGGACCCTCCTACGAGCAGTACTTC.

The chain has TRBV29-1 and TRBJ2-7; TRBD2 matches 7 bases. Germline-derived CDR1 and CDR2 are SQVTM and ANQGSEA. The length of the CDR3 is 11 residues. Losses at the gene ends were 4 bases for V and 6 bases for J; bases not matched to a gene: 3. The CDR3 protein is CSVGLAGEQYF. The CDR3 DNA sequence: TGCAGCGTTGGACTAGCCGGCGAGCAGTACTTC.

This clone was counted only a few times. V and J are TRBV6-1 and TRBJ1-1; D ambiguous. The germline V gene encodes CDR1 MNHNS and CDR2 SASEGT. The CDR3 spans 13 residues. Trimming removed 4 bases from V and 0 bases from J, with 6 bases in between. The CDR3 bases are TGTGCCAGCAGTGGGACTGTGAACACTGAAGCTTTCTTT. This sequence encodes CASSGTVNTEAFF.

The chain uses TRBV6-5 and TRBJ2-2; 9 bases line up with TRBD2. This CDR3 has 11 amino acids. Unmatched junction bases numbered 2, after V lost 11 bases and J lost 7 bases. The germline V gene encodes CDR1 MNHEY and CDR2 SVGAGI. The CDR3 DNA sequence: TGTGCCTGCGGGGGGGTCGGGGAGCTGTTTTTT. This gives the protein CACGGVGELFF.

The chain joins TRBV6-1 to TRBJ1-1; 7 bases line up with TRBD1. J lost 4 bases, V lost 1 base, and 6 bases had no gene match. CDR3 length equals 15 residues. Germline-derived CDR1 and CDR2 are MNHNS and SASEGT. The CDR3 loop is CASSEVQGWGTEAFF. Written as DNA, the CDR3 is TGTGCCAGCAGTGAAGTACAGGGGTGGGGCACTGAAGCTTTCTTT.

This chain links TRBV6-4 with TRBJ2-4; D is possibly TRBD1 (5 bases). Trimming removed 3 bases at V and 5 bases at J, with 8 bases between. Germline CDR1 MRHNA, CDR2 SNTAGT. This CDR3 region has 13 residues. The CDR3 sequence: CASSETAENIQYF. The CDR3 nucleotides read TGTGCCAGCAGTGAGACAGCAGAAAACATTCAGTACTTC.